This TCR beta chain was recovered during a study of blood T cell repertoires in COVID-19. Background on the study: There were acute and convalescent COVID-19 samples, and they came from the United States, Italy and Spain. T cells, B-cell-depleted T cells, or PBMCs provided the cDNA or gDNA that served as material.

Some clones are missing from TCRdb's copy, which holds only in-frame ones; the method was immunoSEQ multiplex PCR. The table records around 120,000 clones, about four fifths of them present only once. This clone was recorded a few times. This CDR3 has 20 residues. The germline gives CDR1 ENHRY, CDR2 SYGVKD. The V gene end was trimmed by 2 bases and the J gene end by 4 bases; junction bases not matched to a gene: 21. The TCR originated in a man between 65 and 85 years old with acute or convalescent COVID-19. This chain links TRBV10-3 with TRBJ2-5, with 8 positions matching TRBD2. Sequenced sample: peripheral blood. The CDR3 here is CAISESSRGRGGLAGETQYF. DNA for the CDR3: TGTGCCATCAGTGAGAGTTCTAGAGGAAGAGGAGGGCTAGCGGGAGAGACCCAGTACTTC.